The clone carrying this TCR beta chain was seen more than once but under ten times. Antigen: not known. This entry is derived from a study of response to subunit inactivated influenza vaccine. Points from the study as a whole: Authors suggested that a seasonal influenza vaccination recruits few new T cells each time.

TCRdb independently ran MiXCR on the RT-PCR reads; one entry per CDR3 protein. In the table there are over 400,000 distinct CDR3 sequences, roughly 13% of which are singletons. Specimen: PBMCs from blood, collected about 40 days after vaccination. The clonotype was recovered from a man over 45 who received an inactivated influenza vaccine.

For the CDR3, the DNA is TGTGCCAGCAGCTTAGCGACAGGAACCCCAAGCGGGACCCAGTACTTC. This codes for CASSLATGTPSGTQYF. The J gene is TRBJ2-5, the V gene TRBV7-2; tentatively, D is TRBD1 (6 bases). Per germline, CDR1 SGHTA and CDR2 FQGNSA. The CDR3 runs to 16 residues. V shed 0 bases and J shed 7 bases, with 18 bases lying between them. Full variable domain (rest looked up from reference TRBV7-2 and TRBJ2-5): GAGVSQSPSNKVTEKGKDVELRCDPISGHTALYWYRQSLGQGLEFLIYFQGNSAPDKSGLPSDRFSAERTGGSVSTLTIQRTQQEDSAVYLCASSLATGTPSGTQYFGPGTRLLVL.